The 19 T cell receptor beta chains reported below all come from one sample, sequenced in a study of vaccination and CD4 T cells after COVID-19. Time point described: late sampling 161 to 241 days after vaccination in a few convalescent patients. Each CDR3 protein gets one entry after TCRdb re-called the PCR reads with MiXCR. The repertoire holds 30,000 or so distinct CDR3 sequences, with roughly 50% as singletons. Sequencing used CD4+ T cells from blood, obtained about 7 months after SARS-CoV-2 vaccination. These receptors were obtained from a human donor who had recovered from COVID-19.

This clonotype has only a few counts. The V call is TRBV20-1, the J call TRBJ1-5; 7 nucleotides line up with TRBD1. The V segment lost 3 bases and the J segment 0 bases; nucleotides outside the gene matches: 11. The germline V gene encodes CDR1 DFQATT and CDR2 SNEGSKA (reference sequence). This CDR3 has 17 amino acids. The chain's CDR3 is CSARNFKTGSSNQPQHF. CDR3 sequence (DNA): TGCAGTGCTAGGAACTTTAAGACAGGGTCTAGCAATCAGCCCCAGCATTTT.

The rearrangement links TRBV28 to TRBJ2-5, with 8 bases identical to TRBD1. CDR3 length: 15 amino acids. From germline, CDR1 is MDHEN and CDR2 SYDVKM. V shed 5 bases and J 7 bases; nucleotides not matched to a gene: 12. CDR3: CASSLTAGGPGTQYF. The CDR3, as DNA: TGTGCCAGCAGTCTCACCGCAGGGGGCCCCGGGACCCAGTACTTC.

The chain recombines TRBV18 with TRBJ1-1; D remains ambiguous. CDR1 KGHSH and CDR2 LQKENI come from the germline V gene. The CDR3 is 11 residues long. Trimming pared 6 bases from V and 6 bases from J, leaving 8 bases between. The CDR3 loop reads CASSGAAEAFF. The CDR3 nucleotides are TGTGCCAGCTCGGGAGCGGCTGAAGCTTTCTTT.

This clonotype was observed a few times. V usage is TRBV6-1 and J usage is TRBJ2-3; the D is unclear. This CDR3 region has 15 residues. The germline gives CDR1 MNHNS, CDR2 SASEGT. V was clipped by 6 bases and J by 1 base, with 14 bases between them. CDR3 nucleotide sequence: TGTGCCAGCAGGAACGAAATTGGGCGCACAGATACGCAGTATTTT. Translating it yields CASRNEIGRTDTQYF.

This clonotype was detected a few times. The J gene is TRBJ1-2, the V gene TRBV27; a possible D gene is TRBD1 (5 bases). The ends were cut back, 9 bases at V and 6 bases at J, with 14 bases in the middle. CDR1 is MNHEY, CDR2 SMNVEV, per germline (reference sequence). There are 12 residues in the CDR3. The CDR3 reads CAREGLSDGYTF. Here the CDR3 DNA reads TGTGCCAGAGAGGGGTTAAGTGATGGCTACACCTTC.

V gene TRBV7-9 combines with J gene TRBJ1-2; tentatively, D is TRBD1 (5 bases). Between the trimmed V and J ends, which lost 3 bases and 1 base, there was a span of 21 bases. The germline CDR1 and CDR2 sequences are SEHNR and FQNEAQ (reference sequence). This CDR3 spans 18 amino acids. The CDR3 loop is CASSFDVGLRGDNYGYTF. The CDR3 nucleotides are TGTGCCAGCAGCTTTGATGTTGGCCTCCGAGGGGATAACTATGGCTACACCTTC.

The CDR3 sequence: CASSHPRGPNSPLHF. In DNA, the CDR3 is TGTGCCAGCAGCCACCCACGGGGGCCTAATTCACCCCTCCACTTT. The rearrangement links TRBV7-9 to TRBJ1-6; D perhaps matches TRBD1 (6 bases). Trimming pared 5 bases from V and 6 bases from J, leaving 14 bases between. The CDR3 runs 15 residues. Per germline, CDR1 SEHNR and CDR2 FQNEAQ (reference sequence).

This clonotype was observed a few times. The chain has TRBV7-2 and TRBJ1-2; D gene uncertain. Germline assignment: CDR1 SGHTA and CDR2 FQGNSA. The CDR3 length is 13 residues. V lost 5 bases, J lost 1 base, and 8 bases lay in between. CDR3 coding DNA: TGTGCCAGCAGCCTAGGGTTTAACTATGGCTACACCTTC. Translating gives CASSLGFNYGYTF.

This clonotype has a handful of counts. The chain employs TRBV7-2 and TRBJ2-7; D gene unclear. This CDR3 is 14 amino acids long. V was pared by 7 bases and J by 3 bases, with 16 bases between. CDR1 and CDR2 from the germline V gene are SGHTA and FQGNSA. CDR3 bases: TGTGCCAGCATAAGTCCGTTTCTGGGCTACGAGCAGTACTTC. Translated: CASISPFLGYEQYF.

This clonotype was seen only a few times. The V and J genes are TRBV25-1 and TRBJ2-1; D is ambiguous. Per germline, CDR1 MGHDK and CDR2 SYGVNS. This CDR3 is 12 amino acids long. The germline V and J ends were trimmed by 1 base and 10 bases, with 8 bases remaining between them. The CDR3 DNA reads TGTGCCAGCAGTGAATCCGGACGGGAGCAGTTCTTC. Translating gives CASSESGREQFF.

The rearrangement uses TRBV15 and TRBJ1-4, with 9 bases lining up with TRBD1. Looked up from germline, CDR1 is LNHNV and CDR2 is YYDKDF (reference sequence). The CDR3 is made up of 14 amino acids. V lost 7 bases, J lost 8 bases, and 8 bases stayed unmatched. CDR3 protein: CATKIQGAWEKLFF. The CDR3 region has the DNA TGTGCCACCAAGATACAGGGGGCGTGGGAAAAACTGTTTTTT.

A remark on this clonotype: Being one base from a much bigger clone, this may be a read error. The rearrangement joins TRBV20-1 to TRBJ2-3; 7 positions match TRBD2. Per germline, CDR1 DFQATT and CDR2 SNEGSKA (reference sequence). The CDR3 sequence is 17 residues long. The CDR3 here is CSARDPALAVITNTQYF. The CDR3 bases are TGCAGTGCTAGAGATCCCGCTCTAGCGGTCATCACAAATACGCAGTATTTT.

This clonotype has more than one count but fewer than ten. The CDR3 region has the DNA TGTGCCAGCAGCCCGGGGGGAGGCGGGGAGACCCAGTACTTC. This codes for CASSPGGGGETQYF. This rearrangement joins TRBV7-2 to TRBJ2-5, with 7 bases fitting TRBD2. Losses at the gene ends were 5 bases for V and 5 bases for J; bases not matched to a gene: 8. Germline CDR1 SGHTA, CDR2 FQGNSA. The CDR3 spans 14 residues.

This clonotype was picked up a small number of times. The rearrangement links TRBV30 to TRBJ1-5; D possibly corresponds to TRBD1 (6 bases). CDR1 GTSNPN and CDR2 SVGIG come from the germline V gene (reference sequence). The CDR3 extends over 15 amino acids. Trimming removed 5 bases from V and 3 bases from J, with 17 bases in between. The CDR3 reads CAWVPGGSHNQPQHF. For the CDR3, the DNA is TGTGCCTGGGTCCCGGGGGGCAGCCACAATCAGCCCCAGCATTTT.

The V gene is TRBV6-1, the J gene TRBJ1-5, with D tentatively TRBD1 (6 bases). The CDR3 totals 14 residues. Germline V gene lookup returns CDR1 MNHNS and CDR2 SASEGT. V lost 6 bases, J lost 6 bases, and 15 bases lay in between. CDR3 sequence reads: CASRADRLGQPQHF. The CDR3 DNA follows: TGTGCCAGCAGAGCTGACAGGTTAGGTCAGCCCCAGCATTTT.

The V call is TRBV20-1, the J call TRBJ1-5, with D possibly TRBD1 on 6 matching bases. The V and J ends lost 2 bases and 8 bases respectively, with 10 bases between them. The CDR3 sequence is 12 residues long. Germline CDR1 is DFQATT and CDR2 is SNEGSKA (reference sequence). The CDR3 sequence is CSARTPGEPQHF. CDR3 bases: TGCAGTGCTAGAACCCCAGGGGAGCCCCAGCATTTT.

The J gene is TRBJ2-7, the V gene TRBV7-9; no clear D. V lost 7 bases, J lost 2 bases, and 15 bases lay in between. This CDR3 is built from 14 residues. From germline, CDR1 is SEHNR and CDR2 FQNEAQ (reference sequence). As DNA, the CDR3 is TGTGCCAGCAAATGGGTCCGGTATACCTACGAGCAGTACTTC. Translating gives CASKWVRYTYEQYF.

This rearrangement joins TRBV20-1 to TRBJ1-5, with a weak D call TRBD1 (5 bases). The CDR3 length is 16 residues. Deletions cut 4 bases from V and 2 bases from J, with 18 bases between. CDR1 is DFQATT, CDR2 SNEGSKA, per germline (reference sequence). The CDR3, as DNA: TGCAGTGCTATGACCCGGGACTGGTATGGCAATCAGCCCCAGCATTTT. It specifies CSAMTRDWYGNQPQHF.

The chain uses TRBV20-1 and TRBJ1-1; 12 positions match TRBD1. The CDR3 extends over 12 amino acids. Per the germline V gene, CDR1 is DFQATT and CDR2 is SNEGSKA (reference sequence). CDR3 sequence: CSGTGGTTEAFF. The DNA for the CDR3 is TGCAGCGGGACAGGGGGCACCACTGAAGCTTTCTTT.